These 8 T cell receptor beta chains came from one sample sequenced in a study of shared clonotypes between healthy human individuals. Clones were sequenced by immunoSEQ multiplex PCR, and TCRdb holds only the in-frame ones, with some missing. The top ten hold around 0.13% of the sample, which has 2 million to 2.5 million clones, 90% to 96% seen once. Material for sequencing was naive CD4+ T cells sorted from blood. Subset of the sample: CD45RA+ positively selected. The receptors shown here come from a man aged 18 to 30 in good health.

The chain uses TRBV5-6 and TRBJ1-2; TRBD1 aligns across 7 bases. The CDR3 sequence is 14 residues long. Germline V gene sequence: CDR1 SGHDT, CDR2 YYEEEE. The junction had 5 bases not matched to a gene; V was cut back by 2 bases and J by 4 bases. CDR3 protein: CASSLQGPLYGYTF. For the CDR3, the DNA is TGTGCCAGCAGCTTACAGGGGCCTCTCTATGGCTACACCTTC.

This clone has just a few counts. This CDR3 is also generated by other DNA sequences in the sample. The chain has TRBV30 and TRBJ1-6; D is uncertain. Germline CDR1 reads GTSNPN; CDR2 reads SVGIG (reference sequence). Trimming pared 0 bases from V and 0 bases from J, leaving 6 bases between. This CDR3 is built from 15 residues. CDR3 in amino acids: CAWSVLVSYNSPLHF. The CDR3 DNA is TGTGCCTGGAGTGTTCTGGTCTCCTATAATTCACCCCTCCACTTT.

V and J are TRBV9 and TRBJ2-1; TRBD1 matches at 9 bases. The CDR3 contains 15 residues. The junction had 7 bases not matched to a gene; V was cut back by 3 bases and J by 6 bases. The V gene's germline CDR1 is SGDLS and CDR2 YYNGEE. The CDR3 region is CASSGGTGTFNEQFF. Here the CDR3 DNA reads TGTGCCAGCAGCGGAGGGACAGGGACGTTCAATGAGCAGTTCTTC.

The genes are TRBV5-1 and TRBJ2-3, with TRBD2 matching 14 bases. Trimming took 4 bases from V and 6 from J; bases not matched to a gene: 22. CDR3 size: 21 residues. CDR1 and CDR2 from the germline V gene are SGHRS and YFSETQ. The CDR3 here is CASSGRQPPGTSGSFGDTQYF. The CDR3 region has the DNA TGCGCCAGCAGCGGTCGACAGCCACCCGGGACTAGCGGGAGTTTCGGGGATACGCAGTATTTT.

This clone is a singleton in its sample. The chain links TRBV4-1 to TRBJ1-4; D might be TRBD1 (5 bases). The germline gives CDR1 MGHRA, CDR2 YSYEKL. Between the trimmed V and J ends, which lost 4 bases and 3 bases, there was a span of 9 bases. CDR3 length equals 14 residues. CDR3 in DNA: TGCGCCAGCAGCCTAGGGGACTCTAATGAAAAACTGTTTTTT. This translates into CASSLGDSNEKLFF.

The J gene is TRBJ2-1, the V gene TRBV5-1; a possible D gene is TRBD2 (5 bases). Trimming left V 1 base short and J 5 bases short, with 10 bases between. The germline V gene encodes CDR1 SGHRS and CDR2 YFSETQ. This CDR3 is built from 14 residues. CDR3 in DNA: TGCGCCAGCAGCTTGAGGACGGGGAACAATGAGCAGTTCTTC. It encodes CASSLRTGNNEQFF.

V usage is TRBV29-1 and J usage is TRBJ1-1; D is undetermined. This CDR3 has 13 residues. Trimming cost V 4 bases and J 0 bases, with 9 bases left between them. Per the germline V gene, CDR1 is SQVTM and CDR2 is ANQGSEA. The DNA of the CDR3 is TGCAGCGTTGTTAGCCGAATGAACACTGAAGCTTTCTTT. Protein: CSVVSRMNTEAFF.

The V and J genes are TRBV9 and TRBJ2-1; D is tentatively TRBD1 or TRBD2 (5 bases each). The CDR3 contains 14 residues. The V gene's germline CDR1 is SGDLS and CDR2 YYNGEE. Trimming pared 4 bases from V and 3 bases from J, leaving 11 bases between. CDR3 nucleotide sequence: TGTGCCAGCAGCCCCTGGGACGTCTACAATGAGCAGTTCTTC. The encoded protein is CASSPWDVYNEQFF.